This T cell receptor (beta chain) was found in a study of blood T cell repertoires in COVID-19. V dropped 5 bases and J dropped 0; count of bases not matched to a gene: 8. The CDR3 runs 18 residues. The germline V gene encodes CDR1 SGHTA and CDR2 FQGNSA. Only in-frame clones appear in the TCRdb table, and some are missing; sequencing was by immunoSEQ multiplex PCR. The sample gives more than 45,000 clones, 86% of which show up once; under 3.5% is in the top ten. This clonotype originated in an elderly man with acute or convalescent COVID-19. The rearrangement links TRBV7-2 to TRBJ2-1, with TRBD2 identical over 12 bases. Sequencing input: peripheral blood. The CDR3 protein is CASSGLAGRLSSYNEQFF. The CDR3 nucleotides read TGTGCCAGCAGCGGACTAGCGGGAAGACTAAGCTCCTACAATGAGCAGTTCTTC. The full variable domain, rest sourced from reference TRBV7-2 and TRBJ2-1, is GAGVSQSPSNKVTEKGKDVELRCDPISGHTALYWYRQSLGQGLEFLIYFQGNSAPDKSGLPSDRFSAERTGGSVSTLTIQRTQQEDSAVYLCASSGLAGRLSSYNEQFFGPGTRLTVL.